This TCR beta chain was recovered during a study of T-cell memory formation after mild COVID-19. In its sample, this clonotype was seen many times. TCRdb reprocessed the 5' RACE reads with MiXCR, giving one entry per CDR3 protein. The sample comprises around 120,000 distinct CDR3 sequences, 16% of which are singletons, and approximately 14% rests with the top ten. This CDR3 comprises 15 residues. Trimming removed 6 bases at V and 7 bases at J, with 16 bases between. Sequencing was performed on PBMCs or a T cell subset sorted from them (not recorded which). The V gene is TRBV12-3 or TRBV12-4, the J gene TRBJ1-6; tentatively, D is TRBD1 (6 bases). This TCR came from an adult woman who had mild COVID-19 (a few samples of this study predate the infection). Cell type and time point are not known. The CDR3 region is CASRRTDSQNSPLHF. CDR3 DNA: TGTGCCAGCAGGCGGACGGACAGTCAGAATTCACCCCTCCACTTT.